A single sample is the source of the 3 T cell receptor beta chains below, sequenced in a study of metastatic and nonmetastatic thyroid tumors. TCRdb called clones again from the PCR reads with MiXCR. The top ten hold 3.2% of the sample, which has about 28,000 clones, approximately 3.7% seen once. Not a single patient had been given any form of treatment at any point before undergoing thyroid surgery. The sample comprised blood. Every receptor here comes from a male donor with papillary thyroid cancer or a benign thyroid nodule (not recorded which). Some clones in this sample may be carry-over from other donors' samples.

This clone was seen ten or more times. The chain uses TRBV7-3 and TRBJ1-1; D possibly corresponds to TRBD1 (6 bases). Per germline, CDR1 SGHTA and CDR2 FQGTGA. This CDR3 is 13 amino acids long. V gave up 5 bases and J gave up 1 base, with 8 bases separating them. CDR3 nucleotides: TGTGCCAGCAGCAGGGGGAGGAACACTGAAGCTTTCTTT. Its translation: CASSRGRNTEAFF. The full variable domain, with the rest looked up from reference TRBV7-3 and TRBJ1-1, is GAGVSQTPSNKVTEKGKYVELRCDPISGHTALYWYRQSLGQGPEFLIYFQGTGAADDSGLPNDRFFAVRPEGSVSTLKIQRTERGDSAVYLCASSRGRNTEAFFGQGTRLTVV.

In its sample, this clone was seen a few times. This chain connects TRBV6-1 to TRBJ2-1, with 11 bases matching TRBD1. With V trimmed by 3 bases and J by 7 bases, 5 bases remained unmatched. This CDR3 has 15 amino acids. The germline gives CDR1 MNHNS, CDR2 SASEGT. The CDR3 DNA sequence: TGTGCCAGCAGTGATGGACAGGGGGCAAGAAATGAGCAGTTCTTC. The encoded protein is CASSDGQGARNEQFF.

The chain employs TRBV9 and TRBJ1-3; D possibly corresponds to TRBD1 (6 bases). The V end was cut by 0 bases, the J end by 4 bases, with 11 bases between. CDR3 size: 15 residues. The germline V gene has CDR1 SGDLS and CDR2 YYNGEE. Here the CDR3 DNA reads TGTGCCAGCAGCGTAGCTAACAGGGCCGGAAACACCATATATTTT. This sequence encodes CASSVANRAGNTIYF.